The clone carrying this T cell receptor (beta chain) has only one observation. Template switching by 5'RACE produced TCR cDNA, adding a universal primer site and UMIs. TCRdb recomputed calls from the 5' RACE reads with MiXCR, one row per CDR3 protein. The sample holds hundreds of thousands of distinct CDR3 sequences; approximately 18% are singletons and the top ten take 18%. The data belong to a study of T cells after yellow fever vaccination. The ends were cut back, 3 bases at V and 4 bases at J, with 6 bases in the middle. Germline CDR1 is SEHNR and CDR2 is FQNEAQ (reference sequence). The CDR3 is 12 amino acids.

The receptor was isolated from a man aged 18 to 29 who received the YFV17D yellow fever vaccine. V is TRBV7-9 and J is TRBJ2-5; D unresolved. Here the sequenced sample was PBMCs, taken before the yellow fever booster vaccination. Here the CDR3 DNA reads TGTGCCAGCAGCTTCGGGCTAGAGACCCAGTACTTC. It specifies CASSFGLETQYF.